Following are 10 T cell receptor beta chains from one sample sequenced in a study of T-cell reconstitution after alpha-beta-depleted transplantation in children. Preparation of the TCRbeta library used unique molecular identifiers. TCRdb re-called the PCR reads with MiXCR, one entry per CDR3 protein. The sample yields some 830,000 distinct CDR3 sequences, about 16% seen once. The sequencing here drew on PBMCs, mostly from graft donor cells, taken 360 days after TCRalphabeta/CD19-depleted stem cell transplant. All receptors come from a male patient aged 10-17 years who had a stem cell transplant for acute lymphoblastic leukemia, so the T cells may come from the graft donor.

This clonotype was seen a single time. Here the CDR3 DNA reads TGCAGTGCTAGGGACAGCTTCACCTACGAGCAGTACTTC. This codes for CSARDSFTYEQYF. V gene TRBV20-1 combines with J gene TRBJ2-7, with D maybe TRBD1 (6 bases). The CDR3 has 13 amino acids. CDR1 DFQATT and CDR2 SNEGSKA come from the germline V gene (reference sequence). The V end was cut by 3 bases, the J end by 2 bases, with 11 bases between.

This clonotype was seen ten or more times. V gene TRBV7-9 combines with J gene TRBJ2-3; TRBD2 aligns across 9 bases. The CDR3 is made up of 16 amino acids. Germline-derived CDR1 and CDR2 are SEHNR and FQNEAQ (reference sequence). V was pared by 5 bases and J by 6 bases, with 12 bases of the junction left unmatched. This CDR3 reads CASSISGSVRLDTQYF. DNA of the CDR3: TGTGCCAGCAGCATTAGCGGGAGTGTACGCCTGGATACGCAGTATTTT.

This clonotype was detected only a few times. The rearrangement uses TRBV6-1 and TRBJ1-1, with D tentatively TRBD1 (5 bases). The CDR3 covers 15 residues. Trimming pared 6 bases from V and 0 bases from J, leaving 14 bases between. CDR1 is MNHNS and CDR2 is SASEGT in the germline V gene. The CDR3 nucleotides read TGTGCCAGCAGAACTCTGACAGCACTGAACACTGAAGCTTTCTTT. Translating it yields CASRTLTALNTEAFF.

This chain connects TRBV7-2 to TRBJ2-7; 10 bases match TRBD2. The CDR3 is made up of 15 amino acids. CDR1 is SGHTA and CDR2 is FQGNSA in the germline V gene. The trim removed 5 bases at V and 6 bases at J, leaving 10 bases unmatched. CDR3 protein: CASSPFGLAGVEQYF. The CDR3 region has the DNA TGTGCCAGCAGCCCTTTTGGTCTAGCGGGAGTCGAGCAGTACTTC.

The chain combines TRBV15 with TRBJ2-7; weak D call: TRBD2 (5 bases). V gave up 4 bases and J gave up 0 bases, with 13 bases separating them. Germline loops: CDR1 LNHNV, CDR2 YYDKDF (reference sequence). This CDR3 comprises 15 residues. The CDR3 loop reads CATSTFSASSYEQYF. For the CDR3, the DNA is TGTGCCACCAGCACGTTTAGCGCGAGCTCCTACGAGCAGTACTTC.

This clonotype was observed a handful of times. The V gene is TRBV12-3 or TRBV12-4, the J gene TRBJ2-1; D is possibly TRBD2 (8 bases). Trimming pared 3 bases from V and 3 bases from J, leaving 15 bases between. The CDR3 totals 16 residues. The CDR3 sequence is CASSFPQGTSYNEQFF. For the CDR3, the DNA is TGTGCCAGCAGTTTTCCACAGGGGACTAGCTACAATGAGCAGTTCTTC.

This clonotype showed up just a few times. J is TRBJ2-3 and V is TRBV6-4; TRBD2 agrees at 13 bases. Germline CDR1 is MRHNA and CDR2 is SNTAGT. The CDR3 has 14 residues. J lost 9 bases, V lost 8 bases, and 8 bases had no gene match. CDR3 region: CASRGTSGKGTQYF. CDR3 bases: TGTGCCAGCCGGGGGACTAGCGGGAAAGGGACGCAGTATTTT.

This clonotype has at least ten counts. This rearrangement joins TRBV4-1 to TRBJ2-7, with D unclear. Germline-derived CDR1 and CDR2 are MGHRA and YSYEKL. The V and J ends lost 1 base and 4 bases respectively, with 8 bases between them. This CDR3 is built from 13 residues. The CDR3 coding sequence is TGCGCCAGCAGCCAAGTCCGGCATTACGAGCAGTACTTC. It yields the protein CASSQVRHYEQYF.

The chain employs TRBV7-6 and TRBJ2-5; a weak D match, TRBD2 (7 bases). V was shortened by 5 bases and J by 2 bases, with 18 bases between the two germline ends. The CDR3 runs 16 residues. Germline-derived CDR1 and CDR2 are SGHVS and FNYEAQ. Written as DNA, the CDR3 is TGTGCCAGCAGCATCCGAGCTAGGGGGGGACAAGAGACCCAGTACTTC. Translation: CASSIRARGGQETQYF.

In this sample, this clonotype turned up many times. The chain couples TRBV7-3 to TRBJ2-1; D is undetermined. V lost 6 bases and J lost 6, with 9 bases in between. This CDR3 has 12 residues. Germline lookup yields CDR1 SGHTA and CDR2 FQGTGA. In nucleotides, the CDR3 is TGTGCCAGCAGTTTGCCGGGCAATGAGCAGTTCTTC. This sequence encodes CASSLPGNEQFF. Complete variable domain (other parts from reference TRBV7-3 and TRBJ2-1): GAGVSQTPSNKVTEKGKYVELRCDPISGHTALYWYRQSLGQGPEFLIYFQGTGAADDSGLPNDRFFAVRPEGSVSTLKIQRTERGDSAVYLCASSLPGNEQFFGPGTRLTVL.